Listed below are T cell receptor beta chains from one sample, sequenced in a study of molecular identifiers for immune sequencing clone quantification. Each CDR3 protein gets one entry after TCRdb re-called the PCR reads with MiXCR. The sample contains 250,000 to 350,000 distinct CDR3 sequences, about a fifth of which appear only once. Material for sequencing was naive CD8+ T cells from blood, with Jurkat cell RNA spiked in. These receptors came from a human donor in good health. Some libraries in this study had Jurkat cell RNA spiked in. CDR3s include the opening cysteine and the closing phenylalanine or tryptophan. A D gene is named only where the DNA matches it firmly. The size of a clone is reported for some rows only, either as once, few or many, or as a class for expanded clones.

v_call,d_call,j_call,clone_size,cdr3_aa,cdr3_nt
TRBV27,NA,TRBJ2-3,NA,CASRDGHITDTQYF,TGTGCCAGCAGGGACGGACACATCACAGATACGCAGTATTTT
TRBV20-1,NA,TRBJ1-2,many,CSAAVTKSYGYTF,TGCAGTGCCGCGGTCACGAAGAGTTATGGCTACACCTTC
TRBV2,NA,TRBJ2-3,many,CASSVGRGTSTDTQYF,TGTGCCAGCAGTGTGGGGCGGGGAACGTCCACAGATACGCAGTATTTT
TRBV20-1,TRBD1,TRBJ2-7,many,CSARDRDGTGPYEQYF,TGCAGTGCTAGAGATCGGGACGGGACAGGGCCCTACGAGCAGTACTTC
TRBV9,NA,TRBJ2-7,NA,CASSVEGSLSYEQYF,TGTGCCAGCAGCGTAGAAGGCAGCCTCTCCTACGAGCAGTACTTC
TRBV12-3/TRBV12-4,NA,TRBJ1-2,NA,CASIFGGGSYGYTF,TGTGCCAGCATTTTCGGGGGGGGTTCCTATGGCTACACCTTC
TRBV14,TRBD2,TRBJ2-1,once,CASSQTLGRGVEQFF,TGTGCCAGCAGCCAAACCCTGGGCCGGGGGGTTGAGCAGTTCTTC
TRBV7-9,NA,TRBJ2-3,many,CASTTRSADTQYF,TGTGCCAGCACCACTAGGTCGGCAGATACGCAGTATTTT
TRBV6-5,TRBD1,TRBJ2-3,many,CASSYFPGTGGTDTQYF,TGTGCCAGCAGTTACTTTCCCGGGACAGGGGGCACAGATACGCAGTATTTT
TRBV21-1,NA,TRBJ2-7,few,CASSQPGAPTCEQYF,TGTGCCAGCAGCCAACCAGGGGCCCCCACTTGCGAGCAGTACTTC
TRBV9,TRBD1,TRBJ1-3,many,CASRPGQGLRNTIYF,TGTGCCAGCCGCCCGGGACAGGGGTTAAGAAACACCATATATTTT
TRBV30,NA,TRBJ2-5,many,CAWDGGMDRETQYF,TGTGCCTGGGACGGGGGTATGGACCGAGAGACCCAGTACTTC
TRBV30,NA,TRBJ2-3,once,CAWNGGGSWTDTPYF,TGTGCCTGGAACGGGGGAGGGAGTTGGACAGATACGCCGTATTTT
TRBV27,NA,TRBJ2-6,NA,CASRFSSGANVLTF,TGTGCCAGCAGATTCAGCTCTGGGGCCAACGTCCTGACTTTC
TRBV18,NA,TRBJ2-1,NA,CASSPPTTYNEQFF,TGTGCCAGCTCACCACCGACAACATACAATGAGCAGTTCTTC
TRBV4-1,NA,TRBJ1-5,many,CASSLEVGTNQPQHF,TGCGCCAGCAGCCTCGAAGTAGGTACGAATCAGCCCCAGCATTTT
TRBV27,NA,TRBJ2-1,NA,CASSLGRSVMLNEQFF,TGTGCCAGCAGTTTAGGCAGGTCCGTCATGCTGAATGAGCAGTTCTTC
TRBV28,NA,TRBJ2-7,many,CATSPQPPAYEQYF,TGTGCCACCTCACCACAGCCTCCCGCCTACGAGCAGTACTTC
TRBV28,TRBD1,TRBJ2-7,few,CASGQVVYEQYF,TGTGCCAGCGGACAGGTCGTCTACGAGCAGTACTTC
TRBV19,NA,TRBJ1-5,many,CASSLATRGNQPQHF,TGTGCCAGTAGCTTAGCCACCCGGGGCAATCAGCCCCAGCATTTT
TRBV4-1,NA,TRBJ2-1,many,CASSRGGFDEQFF,TGCGCCAGCAGCCGTGGTGGGTTCGATGAGCAGTTCTTC
TRBV6-2/TRBV6-3,TRBD1,TRBJ2-3,few,CASSHLQGPDTQYF,TGTGCCAGCAGCCATCTACAGGGGCCAGATACGCAGTATTTT
TRBV27,NA,TRBJ2-5,NA,CASSSGGPGQETQYF,TGTGCCAGCAGTAGCGGAGGGCCCGGGCAAGAGACCCAGTACTTC
TRBV20-1,NA,TRBJ1-2,few,CSAVDNYGYTF,TGCAGTGCTGTCGATAACTATGGCTACACCTTC
TRBV7-2,NA,TRBJ2-3,many,CASSLELWSGASTDTQYF,TGTGCCAGCAGCTTAGAGTTGTGGTCAGGAGCTAGCACAGATACGCAGTATTTT
TRBV30,TRBD1,TRBJ1-1,many,CAWSTGTGVSTEAFF,TGTGCCTGGAGCACCGGGACAGGGGTTTCCACTGAAGCTTTCTTT
TRBV2,TRBD1,TRBJ2-7,many,CATTLMDRGETYEQYF,TGTGCCACCACTTTAATGGACAGGGGCGAGACCTACGAGCAGTACTTC
TRBV5-8,NA,TRBJ2-7,NA,CASSPNGRLAEQYF,TGTGCCAGCAGCCCCAATGGCAGGTTAGCCGAGCAGTACTTC
TRBV5-1,NA,TRBJ2-3,many,CASSFEHTLVDTQYF,TGCGCCAGCAGCTTTGAGCATACTCTGGTGGATACGCAGTATTTT